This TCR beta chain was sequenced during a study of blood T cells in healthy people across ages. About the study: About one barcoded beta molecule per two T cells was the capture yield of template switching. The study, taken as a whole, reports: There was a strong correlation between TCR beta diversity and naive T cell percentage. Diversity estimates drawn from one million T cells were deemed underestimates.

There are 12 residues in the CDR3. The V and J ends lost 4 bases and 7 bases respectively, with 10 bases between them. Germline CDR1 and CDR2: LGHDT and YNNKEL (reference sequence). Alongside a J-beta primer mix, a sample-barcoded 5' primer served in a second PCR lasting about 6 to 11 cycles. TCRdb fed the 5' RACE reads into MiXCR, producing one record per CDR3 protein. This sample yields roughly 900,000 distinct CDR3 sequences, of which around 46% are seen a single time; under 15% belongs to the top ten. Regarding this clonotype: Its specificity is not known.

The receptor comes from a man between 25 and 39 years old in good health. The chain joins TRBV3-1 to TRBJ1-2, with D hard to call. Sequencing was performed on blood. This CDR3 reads CASSLPAGGYTF. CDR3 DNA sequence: TGTGCCAGCAGCCTCCCAGCGGGTGGCTACACCTTC.